This passage covers 15 T cell receptor beta chains from one sample sequenced in a study of response to subunit inactivated influenza vaccine. Via MiXCR, TCRdb re-called the RT-PCR reads, giving one row per CDR3 protein. The sample shows approximately 230,000 distinct CDR3 sequences, over 9% of them seen only once. The sequencing here drew on non-naive T cells sorted from PBMCs, taken less than 15 days before vaccination. These receptor sequences come from a man in his fifties who received an inactivated influenza vaccine.

This clonotype occurred a few times. This chain links TRBV14 with TRBJ2-7; 8 bases agree with TRBD2. The ends lost 0 bases at V and 3 bases at J; junction bases unmatched: 10. Germline CDR1 SGHDN, CDR2 FVKESK. The CDR3 contains 17 residues. This chain's CDR3 is CASSQDTLAEGGYEQYF. For the CDR3, the DNA is TGTGCCAGCAGCCAAGATACACTAGCGGAGGGGGGCTACGAGCAGTACTTC.

The chain recombines TRBV11-1 with TRBJ1-1; 9 bases align to TRBD1. Germline assignment: CDR1 SGHAT and CDR2 FQDESV (reference sequence). The V gene end was trimmed by 5 bases and the J gene end by 6 bases; junction bases not matched to a gene: 10. The CDR3 totals 15 residues. As DNA, the CDR3 is TGTGCCAGCAGCACGGGACAGGGAGTAAAAGCTGAAGCTTTCTTT. This translates into CASSTGQGVKAEAFF. The entire variable domain, with the rest obtained from reference TRBV11-1 and TRBJ1-1, is as follows: EAEVAQSPRYKITEKSQAVAFWCDPISGHATLYWYRQILGQGPELLVQFQDESVVDDSQLPKDRFSAERLKGVDSTLKIQPAELGDSAMYLCASSTGQGVKAEAFFGQGTRLTVV.

This chain uses TRBV5-1 with TRBJ1-1, with D perhaps matching TRBD1 (6 bases). The CDR3 consists of 15 residues. Per germline, CDR1 SGHRS and CDR2 YFSETQ. The V and J ends lost 4 bases and 5 bases respectively, with 18 bases between them. The CDR3 protein is CASSPWGARETEAFF. The CDR3 DNA sequence: TGCGCCAGCAGCCCATGGGGGGCGAGAGAGACTGAAGCTTTCTTT. Using reference TRBV5-1 and TRBJ1-1 for the parts outside the CDR3, the full variable domain is KAGVTQTPRYLIKTRGQQVTLSCSPISGHRSVSWYQQTPGQGLQFLFEYFSETQRNKGNFPGRFSGRQFSNSRSEMNVSTLELGDSALYLCASSPWGARETEAFFGQGTRLTVV.

This clonotype was seen a few times. V is TRBV6-4 and J is TRBJ1-2; TRBD1 might be the D (5 bases). The germline V gene has CDR1 MRHNA and CDR2 SNTAGT. V lost 6 bases to trimming and J lost 0 bases, with 11 bases between them. The CDR3 is made up of 14 amino acids. The CDR3 spells CASRQAGSNYGYTF. CDR3 nucleotides: TGTGCCAGCAGACAGGCAGGGTCTAACTATGGCTACACCTTC.

This clonotype was found many times. The chain recombines TRBV18 with TRBJ2-3, with unresolved D. CDR1 and CDR2 (germline): KGHSH, LQKENI. The CDR3 is made up of 15 amino acids. Trimming removed 2 bases at V and 4 bases at J, with 13 bases between. The CDR3 bases are TGTGCCAGCTCACCAAGCAGGTCCCCCCCAGATACGCAGTATTTT. This sequence encodes CASSPSRSPPDTQYF.

This clonotype was picked up many times. The chain is built from TRBV12-3 or TRBV12-4 and TRBJ2-3; 8 bases are shared with TRBD2. Losses at the gene ends were 5 bases for V and 2 bases for J; bases not matched to a gene: 6. CDR3 size: 15 residues. CDR3 in amino acids: CASSVTSGFTDTQYF. The CDR3 DNA follows: TGTGCCAGCAGTGTCACTAGCGGATTCACAGATACGCAGTATTTT.

With respect to this clonotype: Since a much larger clone is just one base distant, this may be a read error. The rearrangement joins TRBV7-9 to TRBJ2-7; tentatively, D is TRBD1 (6 bases). The CDR3 has 13 residues. CDR1 and CDR2 (germline): SEHNR, FQNEAQ (reference sequence). CDR3 protein: CASSGRQAYDQYF. CDR3 nucleotides: TGTGCCAGCAGCGGCCGACAGGCGTACGATCAGTACTTC.

J is TRBJ1-5 and V is TRBV3-1; no reliable D call. Germline V gives CDR1 LGHDT, CDR2 YNNKEL (reference sequence). Trimming shortened V by 8 bases and J by 2 bases, and 10 bases separated the two germline ends. The CDR3 length is 13 residues. As DNA, the CDR3 is TGTGCCAGCGCAGGTACCGGCAATCAGCCCCAGCATTTT. This gives the protein CASAGTGNQPQHF.

This clonotype showed up many times. The chain combines TRBV4-3 with TRBJ1-3; D unclear. This CDR3 has 14 residues. Between the trimmed V and J ends, which lost 0 bases and 10 bases, there was a span of 13 bases. The germline CDR1 and CDR2 sequences are LGHNA and YSLEER. The CDR3: CASSQDVGQRTIYF. Written as DNA, the CDR3 is TGCGCCAGCAGCCAAGATGTGGGTCAAAGGACCATATATTTT.

This clonotype was found a few times. This chain links TRBV6-2 or TRBV6-3 with TRBJ2-1, with TRBD1 matching 7 bases. The CDR3 consists of 15 residues. Trimming took 6 bases from V and 7 from J; bases not matched to a gene: 12. Looked up from germline, CDR1 is MNHEY and CDR2 is SVGEGT. CDR3 bases: TGTGCCAGCAGCCTAGGATGGGACAGTAGTAATGAGCAGTTCTTC. Amino acid sequence: CASSLGWDSSNEQFF.

This clonotype was counted at least ten times. This chain connects TRBV3-1 to TRBJ2-2; D is uncertain. There are 17 residues in the CDR3. Trimming pared 0 bases from V and 6 bases from J, leaving 17 bases between. CDR1 and CDR2 from the germline V gene are LGHDT and YNNKEL (reference sequence). The DNA for the CDR3 is TGTGCCAGCAGCCAAGAAGTAGGTCCCCCCTCGGCCGGGGAGCTGTTTTTT. This encodes CASSQEVGPPSAGELFF.

This clonotype was seen more than once but under ten times. This chain joins TRBV7-2 and TRBJ2-7; D is unclear. The CDR3 sequence is 11 residues long. The ends were cut back, 2 bases at V and 12 bases at J, with 11 bases in the middle. Per the germline V gene, CDR1 is SGHTA and CDR2 is FQGNSA. CDR3 DNA sequence: TGTGCCAGCAGCTTATGGGGTGCCGCGTACTTC. Translation gives CASSLWGAAYF.

In its sample, this clonotype was seen a few times. The rearrangement joins TRBV5-1 to TRBJ1-4; D possibly corresponds to TRBD1 (5 bases). V shed 0 bases and J shed 4 bases, with 10 bases lying between them. The CDR3 length is 15 residues. The V gene's germline CDR1 is SGHRS and CDR2 YFSETQ. In DNA, the CDR3 is TGCGCCAGCAGCTTGGAAAGGGGATATAATGAAAAACTGTTTTTT. Protein: CASSLERGYNEKLFF.

The chain carries TRBV28 and TRBJ2-1; D is undetermined. The CDR3 is made up of 15 amino acids. The germline V and J ends were trimmed by 6 bases and 7 bases, with 19 bases remaining between them. Germline V gene sequence: CDR1 MDHEN, CDR2 SYDVKM. CDR3 protein: CASRAGPASGNEQFF. The DNA for the CDR3 is TGTGCCAGCAGGGCCGGGCCCGCTAGTGGGAATGAGCAGTTCTTC. The complete variable domain, with remaining parts taken from reference TRBV28 and TRBJ2-1, reads DVKVTQSSRYLVKRTGEKVFLECVQDMDHENMFWYRQDPGLGLRLIYFSYDVKMKEKGDIPEGYSVSREKKERFSLILESASTNQTSMYLCASRAGPASGNEQFFGPGTRLTVL.

The chain recombines TRBV7-2 with TRBJ1-3; D perhaps matches TRBD1 (6 bases). V was shortened by 5 bases and J by 2 bases, with 10 bases between the two germline ends. Germline assignment: CDR1 SGHTA and CDR2 FQGNSA. The CDR3 is 14 residues long. The CDR3 nucleotides read TGTGCCAGCAGCGAACAGGGAACTGGAAACACCATATATTTT. Its protein is CASSEQGTGNTIYF.